Listed below are T cell receptor beta chains from one sample, sequenced in a study of T cell changes during pregnancy in multiple sclerosis. Produced via immunoSEQ multiplex PCR; TCRdb's table is partial and in-frame only. Seen here are about 49,000 clones, approximately 94% observed once, and the top ten hold around 5.9%. The sample consisted of CD8+ T cells from peripheral blood mononuclear cells, taken before pregnancy. These receptors originate from a female donor with multiple sclerosis, enrolled in a pregnancy study. CDR3s include the opening cysteine and the closing phenylalanine or tryptophan. The D gene is left open where the match is weak. Part of the rows lack a size; the others show once, few, many or a class for expanded clones.

v_call	d_call	j_call	clone_size	cdr3_nt	cdr3_aa
TRBV27	TRBD1	TRBJ2-3	NA	TGTGCCAGCAGCATGACAGGGCCAGATACGCAGTATTTT	CASSMTGPDTQYF
TRBV19	NA	TRBJ2-1	NA	TGTGCCAGTAGTATAGGTAGGACTTATAATCACAATGAGCAGTTCTTC	CASSIGRTYNHNEQFF
TRBV5-1	NA	TRBJ2-7	NA	TGCGCCAGCAGCTATGTATCCGGGGGTGAGTACGAGCAGTACTTC	CASSYVSGGEYEQYF
TRBV2	NA	TRBJ2-1	NA	TGTGCCTGTTACCCCGGGACTAATGAGCAGTTCTTC	CACYPGTNEQFF
TRBV5-4	TRBD2	TRBJ2-5	once	TGTGCCAGCAGCTCCCTAGCGGAGTATATAGAGACCCAGTACTTC	CASSSLAEYIETQYF
TRBV7-9	TRBD2	TRBJ2-1	NA	TGTGCCAGCAGCTTAGGGACTAGCGGGAGGAGGGCGTCCTACAATGAGCAGTTCTTC	CASSLGTSGRRASYNEQFF
TRBV4-2	TRBD1	TRBJ1-2	NA	TGTGCCAGCAGCCAAAAACAGGGGGCGCGAGGCTACACCTTC	CASSQKQGARGYTF
TRBV27	TRBD1	TRBJ1-2	NA	TGTGCCAGCAGTTACGGGGCAGGGGGTTACTATGGCTACACCTTC	CASSYGAGGYYGYTF
TRBV6-1	NA	TRBJ2-7	NA	TGTGCCAGCAGTGAAGCAACGGCATCCTCGGGGGAGCAGTACTTC	CASSEATASSGEQYF
TRBV6-1	NA	TRBJ1-2	NA	TGTGCCAGCAGTCCAACAGGAACTAACTATGGCTACACCTTC	CASSPTGTNYGYTF
TRBV5-1	NA	TRBJ2-3	once	TGCGCCAGCAGCTTAGACAGTTTAAGCACAGATACGCAGTATTTT	CASSLDSLSTDTQYF
TRBV27	NA	TRBJ1-1	NA	TGTGCCAGCAGTTTATCCCCAGGAATAACTGAAGCTTTCTTT	CASSLSPGITEAFF
TRBV7-9	NA	TRBJ2-6	once	TGTGCCAGCAGCTTAGGCCAGTCTGGGGCCAACGTCCTGACTTTC	CASSLGQSGANVLTF
TRBV28	NA	TRBJ1-3	NA	TGTGCCAGCAGTTTCTTTGGAAACACCATATATTTT	CASSFFGNTIYF
TRBV5-1	TRBD1	TRBJ1-1	NA	TGCGCCAGCAGCGGGGGGACAGGGTGGGCCACTGAAGCTTTCTTT	CASSGGTGWATEAFF
TRBV5-8	TRBD1	TRBJ2-3	once	TGTGCCAGCAGCTTTGGGCAGGGGGCCGCAGATACGCAGTATTTT	CASSFGQGAADTQYF
TRBV5-5	NA	TRBJ1-5	NA	TGTGCCAGCAGCTTGGGGGAGGGCAATCAGCCCCAGCATTTT	CASSLGEGNQPQHF
TRBV11-1	TRBD2	TRBJ2-3	NA	TGTGCCAGCAGCTTAGGTCCGGGGAGGGCCGGACCCACAGATACGCAGTATTTT	CASSLGPGRAGPTDTQYF
TRBV28	NA	TRBJ2-3	once	TGTGCCAGCAGTCTTGGGACACCTGGCACAGATACGCAGTATTTT	CASSLGTPGTDTQYF
TRBV27	TRBD2	TRBJ2-1	NA	TGTGCCAGCAGTTTATCGTGGAGCGGGAGGCGGAATGAGCAGTTCTTC	CASSLSWSGRRNEQFF
TRBV11-2	NA	TRBJ2-1	NA	TGTGCCAGCAGCTCCCAATTCCTTGACATACGCAATGAGCAGTTCTTC	CASSSQFLDIRNEQFF
TRBV19	TRBD1	TRBJ1-1	NA	TGTGCCAGTATTGCCGGGACAGGGAGGAACACTGAAGCTTTCTTT	CASIAGTGRNTEAFF
TRBV4-1	NA	TRBJ2-7	NA	TGCGCCAGCAGCCAAGTAGCCGGGGACTTCTACGAGCAGTACTTC	CASSQVAGDFYEQYF
TRBV29-1	TRBD2	TRBJ2-7	NA	TGCAGCGTCCTCCTAGCGGGAGGGTTCGGAGGGGAGCAGTACTTC	CSVLLAGGFGGEQYF
TRBV4-3	NA	TRBJ2-2	NA	TGCGCCAGCAGCCAAGAATTAGCGAAATCTTTGAACACCGGGGAGCTGTTTTTT	CASSQELAKSLNTGELFF
TRBV4-1	TRBD1	TRBJ1-1	NA	TGCGCCAGCAGCCAGCGAGACAGGGCTGGGACTGAAGCTTTCTTT	CASSQRDRAGTEAFF
TRBV5-4	NA	TRBJ2-1	NA	TGCTCACAAGGGGCTGGGAATGAGCAGTTCTTC	CSQGAGNEQFF
TRBV27	TRBD1	TRBJ2-3	NA	TGTGCCAGCAGTATGGGACAGGCTTATACGCAGTATTTT	CASSMGQAYTQYF
TRBV19	TRBD1	TRBJ2-7	once	TGTGCCACCGGACAGGGCTTGTCCGAGCAGTACTTC	CATGQGLSEQYF
TRBV7-9	NA	TRBJ2-1	NA	TGTGCCAGCAGCTTACCCCTTAGGTGGAGTAGCTCCTACAATGAGCAGTTCTTC	CASSLPLRWSSSYNEQFF
TRBV30	TRBD1	TRBJ1-1	NA	TGTGCCTGGAGTGTAGGGACAGGGATTGAAGCTTTCTTT	CAWSVGTGIEAFF
TRBV4-1	NA	TRBJ2-7	NA	TGCGCCAGCAGCATTACTAGGACCTACGAGCAGTACTTC	CASSITRTYEQYF
TRBV6-4	NA	TRBJ2-1	NA	TGTGCCAGCAGTGACCCCCCGGACAATGAGCAGTTCTTC	CASSDPPDNEQFF
TRBV6-5	NA	TRBJ1-1	once	TGTGCCAGTGACGGGGTGGGTGAAGCTTTCTTT	CASDGVGEAFF
TRBV6-1	NA	TRBJ2-7	NA	TGTGCCAGCAGTGGGGGGGACGGATCCTACGAGCAGTACTTC	CASSGGDGSYEQYF
TRBV27	NA	TRBJ2-7	NA	TGTGCCAGCAGTTACGTAGTCGGGAGTACCCACGAGCAGTACTTC	CASSYVVGSTHEQYF
TRBV6-1	TRBD1	TRBJ1-2	NA	TGTGCCAGCAGGGGACAGTCTAACTATGGCTACACCTTC	CASRGQSNYGYTF
TRBV29-1	TRBD2	TRBJ2-3	NA	TGCAGCGTTGAGGCAGGGAGGGAAGATACGCAGTATTTT	CSVEAGREDTQYF
TRBV19	TRBD1	TRBJ2-7	NA	TGTGCCAGTAGTGTAGGGACAGGGATGTTCTACGAGCAGTACTTC	CASSVGTGMFYEQYF
TRBV10-1	NA	TRBJ1-2	NA	TGCGCCAGCAAAGAGGGTAGGGACATCTATGGCTACACCTTC	CASKEGRDIYGYTF